This T cell receptor (beta chain) was observed in a study of blood T cell repertoires in COVID-19. In germline, CDR1 is SGHTA, CDR2 FQGNSA. V was trimmed by 1 base and J by 0 bases, leaving 13 bases between them. This CDR3 has 17 residues. Some clones are missing from TCRdb's copy, which holds only in-frame ones; the method was immunoSEQ multiplex PCR. This table holds about 230,000 clones, about 90% found once. The source is a man under 40 with COVID-19, enrolled during active disease. The sample taken for sequencing was peripheral blood. The chain employs TRBV7-2 and TRBJ2-4, with D unresolved. The CDR3, as DNA: TGTGCCAGCAGCTTAGGTGGAGCTCTACTAGCCAAAAACATTCAGTACTTC. It translates to CASSLGGALLAKNIQYF.